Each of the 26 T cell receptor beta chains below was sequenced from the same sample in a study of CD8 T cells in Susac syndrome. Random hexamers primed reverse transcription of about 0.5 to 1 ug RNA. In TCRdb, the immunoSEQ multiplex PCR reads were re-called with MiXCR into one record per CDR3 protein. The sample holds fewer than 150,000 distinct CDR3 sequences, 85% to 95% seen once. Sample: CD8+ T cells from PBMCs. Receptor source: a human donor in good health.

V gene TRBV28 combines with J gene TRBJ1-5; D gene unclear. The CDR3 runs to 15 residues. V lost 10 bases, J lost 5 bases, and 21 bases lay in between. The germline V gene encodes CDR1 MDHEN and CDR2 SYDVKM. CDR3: CATVKRKDMYQPQHF. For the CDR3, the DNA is TGTGCCACCGTTAAAAGAAAAGACATGTATCAGCCCCAGCATTTT.

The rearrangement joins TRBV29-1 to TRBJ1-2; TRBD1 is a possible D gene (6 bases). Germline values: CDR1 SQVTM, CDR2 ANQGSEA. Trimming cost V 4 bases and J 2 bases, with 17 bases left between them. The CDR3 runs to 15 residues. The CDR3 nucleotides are TGCAGCGTTGGGGCCCACAGGGAACGGAACTATGGCTACACCTTC. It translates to CSVGAHRERNYGYTF.

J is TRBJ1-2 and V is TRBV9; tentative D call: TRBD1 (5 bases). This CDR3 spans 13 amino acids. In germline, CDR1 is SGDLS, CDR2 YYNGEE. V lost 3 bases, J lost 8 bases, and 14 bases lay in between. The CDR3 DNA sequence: TGTGCCAGCAGCGCCCTAGGGGATAGAGGCTACACCTTC. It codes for CASSALGDRGYTF.

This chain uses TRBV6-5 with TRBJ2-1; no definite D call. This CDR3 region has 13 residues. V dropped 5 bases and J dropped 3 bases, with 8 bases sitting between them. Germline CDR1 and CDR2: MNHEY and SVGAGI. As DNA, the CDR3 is TGTGCCAGCAGTACTACCCTCTACAATGAGCAGTTCTTC. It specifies CASSTTLYNEQFF.

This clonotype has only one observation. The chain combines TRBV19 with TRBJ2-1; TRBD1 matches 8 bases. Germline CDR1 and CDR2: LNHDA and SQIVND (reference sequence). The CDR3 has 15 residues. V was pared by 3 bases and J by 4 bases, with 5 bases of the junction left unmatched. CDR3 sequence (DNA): TGTGCCAGTAGTATTCCAGGGGGCTTTTACAATGAGCAGTTCTTC. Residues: CASSIPGGFYNEQFF.

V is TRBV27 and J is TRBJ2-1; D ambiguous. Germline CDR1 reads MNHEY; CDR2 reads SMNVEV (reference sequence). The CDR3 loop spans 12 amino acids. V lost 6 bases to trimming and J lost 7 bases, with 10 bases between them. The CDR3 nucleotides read TGTGCCAGCAGATCCGTAGGAAATGAGCAGTTCTTC. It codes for CASRSVGNEQFF.

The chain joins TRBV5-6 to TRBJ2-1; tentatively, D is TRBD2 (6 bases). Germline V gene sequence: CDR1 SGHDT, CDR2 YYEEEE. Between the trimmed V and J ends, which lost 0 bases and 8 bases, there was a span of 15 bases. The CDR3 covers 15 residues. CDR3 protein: CASSLVGSGGDEQFF. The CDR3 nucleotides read TGTGCCAGCAGCTTGGTCGGTAGCGGAGGCGATGAGCAGTTCTTC.

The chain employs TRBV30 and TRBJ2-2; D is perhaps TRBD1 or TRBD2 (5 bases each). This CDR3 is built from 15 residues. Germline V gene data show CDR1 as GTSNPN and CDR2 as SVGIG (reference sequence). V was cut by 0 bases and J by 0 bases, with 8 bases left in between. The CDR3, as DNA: TGTGCCTGGAGTGTAGGGACGGCGAACACCGGGGAGCTGTTTTTT. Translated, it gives CAWSVGTANTGELFF.

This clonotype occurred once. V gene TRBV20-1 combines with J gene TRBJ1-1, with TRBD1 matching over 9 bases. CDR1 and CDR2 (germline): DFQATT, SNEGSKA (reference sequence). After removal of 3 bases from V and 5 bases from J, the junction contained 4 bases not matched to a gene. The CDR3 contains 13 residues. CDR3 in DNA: TGCAGTGCTAGTGAGACAGGGGGAACTGAAGCTTTCTTT. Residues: CSASETGGTEAFF.

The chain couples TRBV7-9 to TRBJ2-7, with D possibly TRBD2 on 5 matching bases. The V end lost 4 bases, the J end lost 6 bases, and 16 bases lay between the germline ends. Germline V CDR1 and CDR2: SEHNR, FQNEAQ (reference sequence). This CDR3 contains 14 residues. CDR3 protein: CASSYNREFSEQYF. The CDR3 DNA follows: TGTGCCAGCAGCTACAACCGGGAATTTTCCGAGCAGTACTTC.

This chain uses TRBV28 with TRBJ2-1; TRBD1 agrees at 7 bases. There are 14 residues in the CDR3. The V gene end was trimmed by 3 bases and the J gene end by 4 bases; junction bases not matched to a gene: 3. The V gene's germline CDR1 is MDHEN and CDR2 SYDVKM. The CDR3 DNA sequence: TGTGCCAGCAGTTTCATGACAGGGTACAATGAGCAGTTCTTC. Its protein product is CASSFMTGYNEQFF. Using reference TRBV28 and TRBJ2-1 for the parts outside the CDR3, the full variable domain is DVKVTQSSRYLVKRTGEKVFLECVQDMDHENMFWYRQDPGLGLRLIYFSYDVKMKEKGDIPEGYSVSREKKERFSLILESASTNQTSMYLCASSFMTGYNEQFFGPGTRLTVL.

CDR3 coding DNA: TGTGCCAGCAGTGCCAAGACAGGGTGGAGCTCCTACGAGCAGTACTTC. Its translation: CASSAKTGWSSYEQYF. The rearrangement uses TRBV6-1 and TRBJ2-7, with 7 bases identical to TRBD1. With 4 bases clipped from V and 0 bases from J, the junction kept 9 bases outside the gene matches. The germline V gene has CDR1 MNHNS and CDR2 SASEGT. This CDR3 region has 16 residues.

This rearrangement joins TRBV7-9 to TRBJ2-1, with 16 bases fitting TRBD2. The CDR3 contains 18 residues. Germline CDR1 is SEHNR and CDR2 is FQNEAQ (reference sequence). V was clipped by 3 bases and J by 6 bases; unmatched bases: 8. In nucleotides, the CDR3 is TGTGCCAGCAGCTTTGGGACTAGCGGGAGGGAGTATCGCAATGAGCAGTTCTTC. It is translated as CASSFGTSGREYRNEQFF.

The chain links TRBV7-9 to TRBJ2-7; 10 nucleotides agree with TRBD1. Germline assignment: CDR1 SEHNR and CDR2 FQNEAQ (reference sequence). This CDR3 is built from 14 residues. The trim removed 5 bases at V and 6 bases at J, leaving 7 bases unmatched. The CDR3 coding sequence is TGTGCCAGCAGCCAACCGGGACAGGGGAGCGAGCAGTACTTC. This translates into CASSQPGQGSEQYF.

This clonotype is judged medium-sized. CDR3 sequence (DNA): TGTGCCAGCAGCCTTAGCGGGCATCGGGAGCAGTTCTTC. This sequence encodes CASSLSGHREQFF. J is TRBJ2-1 and V is TRBV6-1; 7 bases are a match to TRBD2. Germline V lookup: CDR1 MNHNS, CDR2 SASEGT. This CDR3 region has 13 residues. Trimming removed 6 bases from V and 10 bases from J; junction bases left unmatched: 9.

The CDR3 loop is CSAPGLAGVYNEQFF. In nucleotides, the CDR3 is TGCAGTGCTCCGGGACTAGCGGGAGTCTACAATGAGCAGTTCTTC. The J gene is TRBJ2-1, the V gene TRBV20-1; TRBD2 matches at 14 bases. Losses at the gene ends were 5 bases for V and 3 bases for J; bases not matched to a gene: 3. The CDR3 runs to 15 residues. Germline V gene lookup returns CDR1 DFQATT and CDR2 SNEGSKA (reference sequence).

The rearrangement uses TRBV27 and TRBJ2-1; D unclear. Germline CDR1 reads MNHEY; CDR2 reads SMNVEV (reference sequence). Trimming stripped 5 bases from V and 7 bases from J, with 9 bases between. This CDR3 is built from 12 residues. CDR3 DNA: TGTGCCAGCAGTCCAGCCTCGAATGAGCAGTTCTTC. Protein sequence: CASSPASNEQFF.

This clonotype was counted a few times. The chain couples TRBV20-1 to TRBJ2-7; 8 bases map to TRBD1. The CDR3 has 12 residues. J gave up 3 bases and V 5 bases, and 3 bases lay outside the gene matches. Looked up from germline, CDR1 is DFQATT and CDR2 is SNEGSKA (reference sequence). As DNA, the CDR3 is TGCAGTGCTGGACAGGGTCTCTACGAGCAGTACTTC. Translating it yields CSAGQGLYEQYF.

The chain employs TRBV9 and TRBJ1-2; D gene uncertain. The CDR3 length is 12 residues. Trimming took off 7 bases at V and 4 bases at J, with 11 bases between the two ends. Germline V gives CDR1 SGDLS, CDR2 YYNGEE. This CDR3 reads CASWRGSYGYTF. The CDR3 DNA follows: TGTGCCAGCTGGCGGGGATCCTATGGCTACACCTTC.

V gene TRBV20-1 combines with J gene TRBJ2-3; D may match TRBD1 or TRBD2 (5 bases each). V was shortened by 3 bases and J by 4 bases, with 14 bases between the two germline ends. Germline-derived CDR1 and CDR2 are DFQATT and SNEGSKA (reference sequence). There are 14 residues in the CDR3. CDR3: CSARSRGVADTQYF. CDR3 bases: TGCAGTGCTAGGTCCCGAGGGGTGGCAGATACGCAGTATTTT.

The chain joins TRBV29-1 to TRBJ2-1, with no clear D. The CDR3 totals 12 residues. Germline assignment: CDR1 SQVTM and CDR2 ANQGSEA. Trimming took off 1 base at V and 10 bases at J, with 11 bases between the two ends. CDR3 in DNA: TGCAGCGTTGAAGGCTCCTGGGGAGAGCAGTTCTTC. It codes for CSVEGSWGEQFF.

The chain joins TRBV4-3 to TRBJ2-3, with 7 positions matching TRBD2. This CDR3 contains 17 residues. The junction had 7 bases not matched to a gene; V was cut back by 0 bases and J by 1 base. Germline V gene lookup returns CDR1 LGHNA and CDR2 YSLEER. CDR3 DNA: TGCGCCAGCAGCCAAGAAGGAACGGGAGGCCGCACAGATACGCAGTATTTT. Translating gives CASSQEGTGGRTDTQYF.

The CDR3 DNA reads as TGTGCCAGCAGCTGGTGGGGAGCTCACGAGCAGTACTTC. Amino acids: CASSWWGAHEQYF. The rearrangement uses TRBV5-6 and TRBJ2-7; possibly TRBD2 for D (5 bases). The germline V gene encodes CDR1 SGHDT and CDR2 YYEEEE. This CDR3 is 13 amino acids long. The ends were cut back, 3 bases at V and 5 bases at J, with 12 bases in the middle.

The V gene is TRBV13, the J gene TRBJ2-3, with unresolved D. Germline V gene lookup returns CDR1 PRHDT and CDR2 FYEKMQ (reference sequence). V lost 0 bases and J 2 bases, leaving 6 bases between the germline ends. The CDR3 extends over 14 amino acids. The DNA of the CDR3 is TGTGCCAGCAGCTTAGGGACCGCCACAGATACGCAGTATTTT. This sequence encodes CASSLGTATDTQYF. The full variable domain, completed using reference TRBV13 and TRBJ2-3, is AAGVIQSPRHLIKEKRETATLKCYPIPRHDTVYWYQQGPGQDPQFLISFYEKMQSDKGSIPDRFSAQQFSDYHSELNMSSLELGDSALYFCASSLGTATDTQYFGPGTRLTVL.

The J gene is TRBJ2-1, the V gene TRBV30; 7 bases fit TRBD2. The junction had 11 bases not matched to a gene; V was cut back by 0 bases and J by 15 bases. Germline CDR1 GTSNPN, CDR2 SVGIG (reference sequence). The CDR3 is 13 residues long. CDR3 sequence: CAWSVSFGGSMFF. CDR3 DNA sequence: TGTGCCTGGAGTGTATCATTTGGCGGGAGTATGTTCTTC.

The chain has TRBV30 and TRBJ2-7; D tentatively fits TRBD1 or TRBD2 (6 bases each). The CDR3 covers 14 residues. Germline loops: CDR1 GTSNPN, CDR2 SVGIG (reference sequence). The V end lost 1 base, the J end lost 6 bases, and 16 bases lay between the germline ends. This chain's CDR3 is CAWSATGGLSEQYF. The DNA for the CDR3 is TGTGCCTGGAGTGCGACCGGGGGCCTCTCCGAGCAGTACTTC.